These T cell receptor beta chains were read from a single sample in a study of blood T cell repertoires in COVID-19. Using immunoSEQ multiplex PCR, the repertoire was profiled, and TCRdb retains in-frame clones only, with some absent. This table has about 300,000 clones, approximately 89% appearing once. Sequenced material: PBMCs or T cells enriched from blood (not recorded which). These receptors originate from a woman aged 45-65 years who had been exposed to COVID-19. The CDR3 runs from the conserved cysteine through the conserved F or W. The D gene is left open where the match is weak. Clone size is shown for a subset of rows, as once, few, many or a class of expanded clone.

j_call	d_call	v_call	clone_size	cdr3_aa	cdr3_nt
TRBJ1-4	-	TRBV5-4	-	CASSLDFATNEKLFF	TGTGCCAGCAGCTTGGACTTTGCAACTAATGAAAAACTGTTTTTT
TRBJ1-6	TRBD1	TRBV3-1/TRBV3-2	-	CASSQIGTALSPLHF	TGTGCCAGCAGCCAAATCGGGACAGCCCTATCACCCCTCCACTTT
TRBJ2-2	TRBD2	TRBV3-1/TRBV3-2	-	CASSLRLAGVTGELFF	TGTGCCAGCAGCCTGCGACTAGCGGGGGTCACCGGGGAGCTGTTTTTT
TRBJ2-7	TRBD1	TRBV5-1	-	CASSRGQGYEQYF	TGCGCCAGCAGCCGGGGACAGGGGTACGAGCAGTACTTC
TRBJ2-2	-	TRBV30	-	CAWITGYGELFF	TGTGCCTGGATTACAGGGTACGGGGAGCTGTTTTTT
TRBJ2-7	TRBD1	TRBV3-1/TRBV3-2	-	CASSHGTVYEQYF	TGTGCCAGCAGCCACGGGACAGTCTACGAGCAGTACTTC
TRBJ1-4	TRBD1	TRBV4-2	-	CASSPSTGGTEKLFF	TGTGCCAGCAGCCCCTCGACAGGGGGTACGGAAAAACTGTTTTTT
TRBJ2-7	-	TRBV6-5	-	CARSGTSPYEQYF	TGTGCCAGGTCAGGGACATCTCCCTACGAGCAGTACTTC
TRBJ1-5	TRBD1	TRBV6-1	-	CASSAGTVPSNQPQHF	TGTGCCAGCAGTGCGGGGACAGTTCCTAGCAATCAGCCCCAGCATTTT
TRBJ1-5	-	TRBV4-2	-	CASSQGGGGTTYSNQPQHF	TGTGCCAGCAGCCAAGGGGGGGGTGGGACTACTTATAGCAATCAGCCCCAGCATTTT
TRBJ2-1	-	TRBV30	-	CAWSEQGNEQFF	TGTGCCTGGAGCGAACAGGGTAATGAGCAGTTCTTC
TRBJ2-3	-	TRBV12-3/TRBV12-4	-	CASSPTTDTQYF	TGTGCCAGCAGTCCGACTACAGATACGCAGTATTTT
TRBJ1-1	-	TRBV12-5	once	CASGFPGLRAFF	TGTGCTAGTGGATTCCCCGGGTTGCGCGCTTTCTTT
TRBJ2-1	TRBD1	TRBV14	-	CASSQDRIPLNEQFF	TGTGCCAGCAGCCAGGACAGGATCCCCCTCAATGAGCAGTTCTTC
TRBJ1-1	-	TRBV7-9	-	CATRDSTFLSDSEAFF	TGTGCCACGCGGGACTCTACCTTTTTATCGGATTCTGAAGCTTTCTTT
TRBJ2-7	-	TRBV19	-	CASSMGLGAYEQYF	TGTGCCAGTAGTATGGGGTTGGGAGCCTACGAGCAGTACTTC
TRBJ2-7	-	TRBV2	-	CASSDPGSHEQYF	TGTGCCAGCAGTGACCCCGGTTCCCACGAGCAGTACTTC
TRBJ2-3	-	TRBV7-9	-	CASSSTDTQYF	TGTGCCAGCAGCTCTACAGATACGCAGTATTTT
TRBJ2-5	TRBD2	TRBV5-4	-	CASSIAGGNQETQYF	TGTGCCAGCAGCATAGCGGGGGGAAACCAAGAGACCCAGTACTTC
TRBJ2-7	-	TRBV4-1	-	CASSQDGITGPFF	TGCGCCAGCAGCCAAGATGGAATAACAGGACCGTTCTTC
TRBJ1-2	TRBD1	TRBV2	-	CASSGDRANYGYTF	TGTGCCAGCAGTGGGGACAGAGCCAACTATGGCTACACCTTC
TRBJ2-2	-	TRBV13	-	CASSFYREMTGELFF	TGTGCCAGCAGCTTCTACAGGGAAATGACCGGGGAGCTGTTTTTT
TRBJ1-3	TRBD1	TRBV14	-	CASSQETILGQGQENTIYF	TGTGCCAGCAGCCAAGAAACAATCTTGGGACAGGGTCAGGAAAACACCATATATTTT
TRBJ1-2	TRBD1	TRBV15	-	CATSSWTGGDYGYTF	TGTGCCACCAGCAGCTGGACAGGGGGCGACTATGGCTACACCTTC
TRBJ1-2	TRBD1	TRBV7-9	-	CASSLVPWTGDGYTF	TGTGCCAGCAGCTTAGTGCCCTGGACAGGGGATGGCTACACCTTC
TRBJ2-7	-	TRBV5-5	-	CASSLGVSEQYF	TGTGCCAGCAGCTTGGGAGTTTCCGAGCAGTACTTC
TRBJ2-1	TRBD2	TRBV19	-	CASSRTSGGAGNEQFF	TGTGCCAGTAGTAGGACTAGCGGGGGGGCTGGTAATGAGCAGTTCTTC
TRBJ1-1	-	TRBV28	-	CASSTGYGAFF	TGTGCCAGCAGTACAGGGTATGGGGCTTTCTTT
TRBJ2-2	TRBD1	TRBV6-5	-	CASRVAGGSGELFF	TGTGCCAGCAGGGTGGCAGGGGGATCCGGGGAGCTGTTTTTT
TRBJ2-7	TRBD2	TRBV28	-	CASSFGGGTRGYEQYF	TGTGCCAGCAGTTTCGGGGGAGGGACTAGGGGGTACGAGCAGTACTTC
TRBJ1-2	-	TRBV2	-	CASSDPGDYGYTF	TGTGCCAGCAGTGATCCGGGGGACTATGGCTACACCTTC
TRBJ1-6	-	TRBV11-1	-	CASSLLRTASNSPLHF	TGTGCCAGCAGCTTACTTCGGACAGCGTCTAATTCACCCCTCCACTTT